The source of this T cell receptor (gamma chain) is a study of γδ T cells in repeated Plasmodium falciparum infection. Study in general: Four controlled malaria infections with P. falciparum NF54 spanned about 23 months. General observations from the study: Many TCRgamma sequences overlapped between individuals in stable Vgamma9/Vdelta2+ repertoires.

TCRdb reanalyzed the multiplex PCR reads using CATT. The table shows around 14,000 gamma-chain clones, with around 1.5% occurring only once. Gammadelta T cells were flow-sorted from PBMC into Vgamma9/Vdelta2+ and Vdelta2-negative populations for bulk analysis. This clone was observed a handful of times. What it binds is unknown. A read error likely explains why the TCRdb protein, taken from a much larger clone, differs from this DNA's translation at residue 3; the protein shown is translated from the DNA. The length of the CDR3 is 13 residues. The germline V gene encodes CDR1 GITISATS and CDR2 ISYDGTV (reference sequence).

Sequenced: gamma-delta T cells from blood. V is TRGV9 and J is TRGJ1 or TRGJ2. The J gene, absent from TCRdb, was called here by matching the DNA to germline. The TCR originated in a pool of human donors (malaria-infected and uninfected, not separated). The chain's CDR3 is CAMWDADYYKKLF. In nucleotides, the CDR3 is TGTGCCATGTGGGACGCGGATTATTATAAGAAACTCTTT.